The present TCR beta chain was sequenced within a study of cytomegalovirus exposure and HLA in healthy donors. Trimming cost V 0 bases and J 8 bases; bases outside gene matches: 13. Germline V gene lookup returns CDR1 SGDLS and CDR2 YYNGEE. CDR3 size: 19 residues. The PCR ran on 60 Vbeta and 13 Jbeta primers. The repertoire was sequenced with immunoSEQ multiplex PCR; TCRdb's copy has only in-frame clones and lacks some. The repertoire holds 150,000 or so clones, with approximately 82% as singletons. This clonotype originated in a man aged 35 to 55 in good health and CMV-seronegative. This chain joins TRBV9 and TRBJ2-1, with 14 bases aligning to TRBD2. The sequencing sample was made of PBMCs. The CDR3 spells CASSVALPGLAGVFDEQFF. The CDR3 region has the DNA TGTGCCAGCAGCGTAGCTTTACCGGGACTAGCGGGGGTGTTCGATGAGCAGTTCTTC.